What follows is one TCR beta chain and its context. Its specificity is not known. This CDR3 spans 12 amino acids. Trimming removed 5 bases from V and 7 bases from J, with 8 bases in between. Germline V gives CDR1 MNHNY, CDR2 SVGAGI (reference sequence). The data were taken from a study of T cell responses to AZD1222 COVID-19 vaccine. Notes on the study in general: The donor cohort was predominantly white British with a female majority, and clonal diversity may have been underestimated. Once two AZD1222 doses were given, Spike-specific TCR breadth and depth went up. Sampled repertoires all dated from after the peak T cell response.

The data were produced by immunoSEQ multiplex PCR, yet TCRdb's version contains in-frame clones alone and is incomplete. The sample lists about 130,000 clones; about 88% were seen once. The sequence derives from an adult in good health. Sequencing used peripheral blood, obtained on day 0 of AZD1222 vaccination. This chain uses TRBV6-6 with TRBJ2-2, with a tentative D call TRBD1 (5 bases). The CDR3 loop reads CASSRQHGELFF. The CDR3 DNA is TGTGCCAGCAGTCGACAGCACGGGGAGCTGTTTTTT.